Listed below are T cell receptor beta chains from one sample, sequenced in a study of blood T cell repertoires in COVID-19. Produced via immunoSEQ multiplex PCR; TCRdb's table is partial and in-frame only. The table lists fewer than 150,000 clones, approximately 78% of them singletons. The specimen sequenced was peripheral blood. These receptors all come from a woman older than 75 with acute or convalescent COVID-19. CDR3s include the opening cysteine and the closing phenylalanine or tryptophan. The order of the fields is clone size, V gene, J gene, D gene, CDR3 protein, CDR3 DNA. A D gene is named only where the DNA matches it firmly. Size values are once, few and many counts, or a class for expanded clones, and some rows have none.

size: .
V: TRBV25-1
J: TRBJ2-1
D: TRBD1
CDR3: CASSPLGQGKNEQFF
DNA: TGTGCCAGCAGTCCTCTGGGACAGGGGAAGAATGAGCAGTTCTTC

size: .
V: TRBV6-1
J: TRBJ1-5
D: .
CDR3: CASSDRWQGNQPQHF
DNA: TGTGCCAGCAGTGACCGATGGCAGGGCAATCAGCCCCAGCATTTT

size: once
V: TRBV11-2
J: TRBJ2-3
D: .
CDR3: CASSLISQTGTDTQYF
DNA: TGTGCCAGCAGCTTAATCTCCCAAACAGGGACAGATACGCAGTATTTT

size: .
V: TRBV11-2
J: TRBJ1-1
D: TRBD1
CDR3: CASSPSYLRTGLNTEAFF
DNA: TGTGCCAGCAGCCCGAGCTACCTGCGGACAGGGCTGAACACTGAAGCTTTCTTT

size: .
V: TRBV28
J: TRBJ1-5
D: .
CDR3: CASRSNNQPQHF
DNA: TGTGCCAGCAGATCCAACAATCAGCCCCAGCATTTT

size: few
V: TRBV19
J: TRBJ1-5
D: .
CDR3: CASSEGAYQPQHF
DNA: TGTGCCAGTAGTGAAGGGGCCTATCAGCCCCAGCATTTT

size: .
V: TRBV21-1
J: TRBJ2-6
D: .
CDR3: CASSKDRTGTSGSGPGANVLTF
DNA: TGTGCCAGCAGCAAAGATCGAACCGGGACTAGCGGGAGTGGCCCTGGGGCCAACGTCCTGACTTTC

size: .
V: TRBV7-9
J: TRBJ2-1
D: TRBD2
CDR3: CATRGLHGQGEQFF
DNA: TGTGCCACGAGGGGACTACATGGGCAGGGTGAGCAGTTCTTC

size: .
V: TRBV18
J: TRBJ2-6
D: .
CDR3: CASSAGPGANVLTF
DNA: TGTGCCAGCTCAGCGGGACCTGGGGCCAACGTCCTGACTTTC

size: .
V: TRBV2
J: TRBJ2-7
D: .
CDR3: CASSLPLTYEQYF
DNA: TGTGCCAGCAGTCTACCCTTAACCTACGAGCAGTACTTC

size: few
V: TRBV15
J: TRBJ1-1
D: .
CDR3: CATTPSNRAFF
DNA: TGTGCCACCACCCCATCAAATAGAGCTTTCTTT

size: .
V: TRBV21-1
J: TRBJ1-2
D: .
CDR3: CASSKALPRDRGHNGYTF
DNA: TGTGCCAGCAGCAAAGCCCTTCCTAGAGACAGGGGACACAATGGCTACACCTTC

size: few
V: TRBV9
J: TRBJ1-2
D: .
CDR3: CASSARTQGFYGYTF
DNA: TGTGCCAGCAGCGCCCGGACCCAGGGATTTTATGGCTACACCTTC

size: .
V: TRBV10-3
J: TRBJ1-2
D: .
CDR3: CAIMRGAYGYTF
DNA: TGTGCCATCATGCGGGGGGCCTATGGCTACACCTTC

size: .
V: TRBV11-3
J: TRBJ2-3
D: .
CDR3: CASSDLLSGQTQYF
DNA: TGTGCCAGCAGCGACTTATTGAGTGGTCAAACGCAGTATTTT

size: .
V: TRBV27
J: TRBJ2-5
D: .
CDR3: CASRPTGLRETQYF
DNA: TGTGCCAGCAGACCCACAGGGCTCCGGGAGACCCAGTACTTC

size: .
V: TRBV5-5
J: TRBJ1-2
D: .
CDR3: CASRDGPSRDGYTF
DNA: TGTGCCAGCAGGGACGGACCTTCCAGGGATGGCTACACCTTC

size: .
V: TRBV7-2
J: TRBJ2-1
D: TRBD2
CDR3: CASSSKAGPYNEQFF
DNA: TGTGCCAGCAGCTCCAAAGCGGGACCCTACAATGAGCAGTTCTTC

size: .
V: TRBV7-8
J: TRBJ2-6
D: .
CDR3: CASSLGAAGANVLTF
DNA: TGTGCCAGCAGCTTGGGGGCGGCTGGGGCCAACGTCCTGACTTTC

size: .
V: TRBV24-1
J: TRBJ2-5
D: .
CDR3: CATSDFSEQETQYF
DNA: TGTGCCACCAGTGATTTTAGTGAGCAAGAGACCCAGTACTTC

size: once
V: TRBV4-1
J: TRBJ2-1
D: TRBD1
CDR3: CASSPGQGLPEQFF
DNA: TGCGCCAGCAGCCCGGGACAGGGGTTACCTGAGCAGTTCTTC

size: .
V: TRBV5-1
J: TRBJ1-1
D: TRBD1
CDR3: CASSLAGTGGAWTNTEAFF
DNA: TGCGCCAGCAGCTTGGCCGGGACAGGGGGCGCATGGACGAACACTGAAGCTTTCTTT

size: once
V: TRBV3-1/TRBV3-2
J: TRBJ1-4
D: .
CDR3: CASSQESLGSTFNEKLFF
DNA: TGTGCCAGCAGCCAAGAAAGTTTGGGTAGCACCTTTAATGAAAAACTGTTTTTT

size: .
V: TRBV7-3
J: TRBJ2-3
D: .
CDR3: CASSYAGAGTDTQYF
DNA: TGTGCCAGCAGCTACGCAGGGGCTGGCACAGATACGCAGTATTTT

size: .
V: TRBV4-1
J: TRBJ2-2
D: TRBD2
CDR3: CASSQYLAGGPGRELFF
DNA: TGCGCCAGCAGCCAATATCTAGCGGGGGGCCCCGGCAGGGAGCTGTTTTTT

size: .
V: TRBV19
J: TRBJ1-6
D: TRBD1
CDR3: CASSIKTGGYNSPLHF
DNA: TGTGCCAGTAGTATAAAAACAGGGGGGTACAATTCACCCCTCCACTTT

size: .
V: TRBV3-1/TRBV3-2
J: TRBJ2-7
D: .
CDR3: CASSLTVPYEQYF
DNA: TGTGCCAGCAGCCTGACAGTTCCCTACGAGCAGTACTTC

size: .
V: TRBV5-4
J: TRBJ2-1
D: TRBD1
CDR3: CASISGPGQGYEQFF
DNA: TGTGCCAGCATCTCCGGGCCGGGACAGGGGTATGAGCAGTTCTTC